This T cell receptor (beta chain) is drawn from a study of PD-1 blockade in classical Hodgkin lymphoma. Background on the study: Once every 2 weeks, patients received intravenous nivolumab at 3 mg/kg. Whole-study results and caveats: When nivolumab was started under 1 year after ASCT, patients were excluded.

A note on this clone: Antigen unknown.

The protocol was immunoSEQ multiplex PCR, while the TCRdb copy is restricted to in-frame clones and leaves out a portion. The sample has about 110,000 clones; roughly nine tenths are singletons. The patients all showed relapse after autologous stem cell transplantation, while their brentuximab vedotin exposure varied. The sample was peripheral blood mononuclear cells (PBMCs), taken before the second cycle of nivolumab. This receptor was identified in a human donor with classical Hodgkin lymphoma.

The CDR3 loop reads CASPGTSGRATYNEQFF. CDR3 nucleotide sequence: TGTGCCAGCCCTGGGACTAGCGGGAGGGCCACCTACAATGAGCAGTTCTTC. This chain connects TRBV25-1 to TRBJ2-1; 16 bases align to TRBD2. J was trimmed by 2 bases and V by 8 bases; bases with no gene match: 6. There are 17 residues in the CDR3. CDR1 is MGHDK, CDR2 SYGVNS, per germline.